These 15 T cell receptor beta chains originate from one sample sequenced in a study of cytotoxic CD8 clonotypes in ibrutinib-treated CLL. Profiled with immunoSEQ multiplex PCR; TCRdb holds only in-frame clones, not every one. This repertoire shows 27,000 or so clones, roughly 85% found once; its top ten account for under 9.5%. Sequencing used PBMCs, obtained after 24 months of ibrutinib treatment. These receptors all come from a human donor with chronic lymphocytic leukemia.

A single count supports this clone. The chain couples TRBV5-4 to TRBJ1-3; no clear D. Germline V gene sequence: CDR1 SGHNT, CDR2 YYREEE (reference sequence). Trimming shortened V by 0 bases and J by 4 bases, and 14 bases separated the two germline ends. The CDR3 is made up of 16 amino acids. Here the CDR3 reads CASSLGDPLQGNTIYF. In nucleotides, the CDR3 is TGTGCCAGCAGCTTGGGAGACCCCCTGCAGGGAAACACCATATATTTT.

V is TRBV9 and J is TRBJ2-7; no firm D call. V lost 4 bases and J 0 bases, leaving 17 bases between the germline ends. Germline V gene lookup returns CDR1 SGDLS and CDR2 YYNGEE. CDR3 size: 16 residues. In DNA form, the CDR3 reads TGTGCCAGCAGCCCCTATGCCGGGTCCAGCTCCTACGAGCAGTACTTC. This sequence encodes CASSPYAGSSSYEQYF.

Here the CDR3 DNA reads TGTGCCAGCAGCAAGGACAGGGGGCACGGCTACACCTTC. It translates to CASSKDRGHGYTF. The V and J genes are TRBV5-7 and TRBJ1-2, with 11 bases that match TRBD1. TRBV5-7 belongs to the ORF category, with a function that is uncertain. The CDR3 spans 13 residues. The trim removed 4 bases at V and 8 bases at J, leaving 4 bases unmatched.

The rearrangement uses TRBV5-5 and TRBJ1-5; 8 nucleotides line up with TRBD1. The J segment lost 2 bases and the V segment lost 4 bases, leaving 14 bases of the junction unmatched. Germline V gives CDR1 SGHKS, CDR2 YYEKEE (reference sequence). This CDR3 has 18 amino acids. As DNA, the CDR3 is TGTGCCAGCAGCCCCGAGGCGACAGGGGATAAAGGCAATCAGCCCCAGCATTTT. It yields the protein CASSPEATGDKGNQPQHF.

The chain carries TRBV6-5 and TRBJ2-3; 7 bases are a match to TRBD2. The CDR3 length is 15 residues. Germline V CDR1 and CDR2: MNHEY, SVGAGI. J gave up 3 bases and V 5 bases, and 8 bases lay outside the gene matches. CDR3 protein: CASSALGLDTDTQYF. Here the CDR3 DNA reads TGTGCCAGCAGTGCCCTCGGACTAGATACAGATACGCAGTATTTT.

CDR3: CASSLGTGTGDGYTF. CDR3 nucleotide sequence: TGTGCCAGCAGCTTAGGGACCGGGACAGGGGATGGCTACACCTTC. The chain links TRBV11-2 to TRBJ1-2, with 10 bases identical to TRBD1. The CDR3 runs 15 residues. Germline lookup yields CDR1 SGHAT and CDR2 FQNNGV. V gave up 1 base and J gave up 6 bases; unmatched junction bases: 5.

This clone has more than one count but fewer than ten. V gene TRBV25-1 combines with J gene TRBJ2-1, with D maybe TRBD2 (6 bases). Germline V gene data show CDR1 as MGHDK and CDR2 as SYGVNS. Trimming took off 7 bases at V and 9 bases at J, with 22 bases between the two ends. The CDR3 covers 15 residues. CDR3 sequence (DNA): TGTGCCAGCAACCCCCCCAGGCCGGGAGTAGTTGAGCAGTTCTTC. As protein: CASNPPRPGVVEQFF. Based on the CDR3 plus reference TRBV25-1 and TRBJ2-1, the full variable domain is EADIYQTPRYLVIGTGKKITLECSQTMGHDKMYWYQQDPGMELHLIHYSYGVNSTEKGDLSSESTVSRIRTEHFPLTLESARPSHTSQYLCASNPPRPGVVEQFFGPGTRLTVL.

The rearrangement uses TRBV11-3 and TRBJ1-1; D gene unclear. The germline V gene has CDR1 SGHNT and CDR2 YENEEA. The germline V and J ends were trimmed by 5 bases and 5 bases, with 9 bases remaining between them. CDR3 length equals 12 residues. CDR3 in DNA: TGTGCCAGCAGCGATACCGGGACTGAAGCTTTCTTT. The encoded protein is CASSDTGTEAFF.

The chain couples TRBV30 to TRBJ2-7; 10 bases map to TRBD1. With 2 bases clipped from V and 4 bases from J, the junction kept 8 bases outside the gene matches. The CDR3 totals 15 residues. Germline CDR1 and CDR2: GTSNPN and SVGIG (reference sequence). The CDR3 DNA reads as TGTGCCTGGAGTAATCCGGGACAGGGGCTTTACGAGCAGTACTTC. Its protein is CAWSNPGQGLYEQYF. Supplemented by reference TRBV30 and TRBJ2-7, the full variable domain reads SQTIHQWPATLVQPVGSPLSLECTVEGTSNPNLYWYRQAAGRGLQLLFYSVGIGQISSEVPQNLSASRPQDRQFILSSKKLLLSDSGFYLCAWSNPGQGLYEQYFGPGTRLTVT.

This chain joins TRBV29-1 and TRBJ1-3; tentatively, D is TRBD1 (5 bases). The V and J ends lost 6 bases and 2 bases respectively, with 17 bases between them. Germline V lookup: CDR1 SQVTM, CDR2 ANQGSEA. The CDR3 totals 15 residues. Here the CDR3 DNA reads TGCAGCGTCGCACTAAGCAGGGTTACTGGAAACACCATATATTTT. This gives the protein CSVALSRVTGNTIYF.

Only one count was recorded for this clone. The gene calls are TRBV20-1 and TRBJ1-2, with a weak D call TRBD1 (5 bases). Per the germline V gene, CDR1 is DFQATT and CDR2 is SNEGSKA (reference sequence). The length of the CDR3 is 11 residues. Trimming pared 2 bases from V and 7 bases from J, leaving 8 bases between. The CDR3 protein is CSARFGTGYTF. The CDR3 DNA reads TGCAGTGCTAGATTTGGGACTGGCTACACCTTC.

This sequence joins TRBV5-6 and TRBJ2-7; tentative D call: TRBD2 (7 bases). CDR3 size: 15 residues. V gave up 2 bases and J gave up 9 bases, with 21 bases separating them. Per the germline V gene, CDR1 is SGHDT and CDR2 is YYEEEE. CDR3 loop: CASSFSPRGAGGQYF. CDR3 bases: TGTGCCAGCAGCTTTTCTCCCCGGGGGGCCGGAGGGCAGTACTTC. The full variable domain, rest sourced from reference TRBV5-6 and TRBJ2-7, is DAGVTQSPTHLIKTRGQQVTLRCSPKSGHDTVSWYQQALGQGPQFIFQYYEEEERQRGNFPDRFSGHQFPNYSSELNVNALLLGDSALYLCASSFSPRGAGGQYFGPGTRLTVT.

The chain employs TRBV6-1 and TRBJ1-1; D may be TRBD1 (6 bases). V lost 10 bases and J lost 5, with 17 bases in between. Germline V gene data show CDR1 as MNHNS and CDR2 as SASEGT. This CDR3 is 13 amino acids long. CDR3 loop: CAIKPGGGTEAFF. The CDR3 DNA reads TGTGCCATAAAACCGGGGGGCGGGACTGAAGCTTTCTTT.

This chain joins TRBV7-9 and TRBJ1-3; D may be TRBD1 (5 bases). CDR1 is SEHNR and CDR2 is FQNEAQ in the germline V gene (reference sequence). Trimming took 7 bases from V and 12 from J, leaving 13 bases between them. This CDR3 region has 11 residues. DNA for the CDR3: TGTGCCAGCATCACCCGGGGCTACATATATTTT. Translation: CASITRGYIYF.

The chain is built from TRBV29-1 and TRBJ1-3; D not resolved. CDR1 is SQVTM, CDR2 ANQGSEA, per germline. The ends were cut back, 4 bases at V and 0 bases at J, with 7 bases in the middle. This CDR3 contains 13 residues. The CDR3 spells CSVAHSSGNTIYF. The CDR3 DNA reads as TGCAGCGTTGCTCATTCCTCTGGAAACACCATATATTTT.